The present entry profiles one TCR beta chain with its context. CDR3 length: 16 amino acids. After removal of 4 bases from V and 5 bases from J, the junction contained 7 bases not matched to a gene. CDR1 is LNHDA and CDR2 is SQIVND in the germline V gene (reference sequence). There was no recording of CMV serostatus for this donor. PCR used 60 Vbeta primers and 13 Jbeta primers. Here immunoSEQ multiplex PCR was the method, and the copy in TCRdb shows in-frame clones only, minus some. The profile shows about 130,000 clones, around 63% of them singletons. The sample originates from a study of cytomegalovirus exposure and HLA in healthy donors.

This rearrangement joins TRBV19 to TRBJ2-7, with 14 bases matching TRBD2. This TCR was recovered from a human donor in good health. The sequenced material came from PBMCs. As DNA, the CDR3 is TGTGCCAGTAGTACGGGACTAGCGGGAGCGGGGAACGAGCAGTACTTC. It codes for CASSTGLAGAGNEQYF. The whole variable domain, filled in from reference TRBV19 and TRBJ2-7, reads DGGITQSPKYLFRKEGQNVTLSCEQNLNHDAMYWYRQDPGQGLRLIYYSQIVNDFQKGDIAEGYSVSREKKESFPLTVTSAQKNPTAFYLCASSTGLAGAGNEQYFGPGTRLTVT.